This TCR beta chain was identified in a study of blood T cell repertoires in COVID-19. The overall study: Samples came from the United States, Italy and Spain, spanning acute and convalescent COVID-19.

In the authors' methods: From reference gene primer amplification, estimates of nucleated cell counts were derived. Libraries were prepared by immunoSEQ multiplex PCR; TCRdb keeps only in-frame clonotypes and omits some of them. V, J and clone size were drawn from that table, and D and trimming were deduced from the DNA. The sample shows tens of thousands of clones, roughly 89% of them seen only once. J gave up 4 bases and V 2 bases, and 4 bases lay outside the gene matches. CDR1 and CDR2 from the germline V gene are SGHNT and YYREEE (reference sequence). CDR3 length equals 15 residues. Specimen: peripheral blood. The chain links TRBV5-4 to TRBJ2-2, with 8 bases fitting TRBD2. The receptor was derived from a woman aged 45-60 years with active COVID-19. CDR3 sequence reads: CASSFSGSPTGELFF. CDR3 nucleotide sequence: TGTGCCAGCAGCTTCAGCGGGAGCCCCACCGGGGAGCTGTTTTTT.